The following is a T cell receptor (beta chain) sequence with its context. What it binds is unknown. TCRdb independently ran MiXCR on the 5' RACE reads; one entry per CDR3 protein. The sample lists about 270,000 distinct CDR3 sequences, 16% occurring once. The data were taken from a study of T-cell memory formation after mild COVID-19. General study findings and limits: There was a balanced CD4/CD8 profile in clones contracting day 15 to 85, and later expanders leaned CD4+. Pre-infection memory held some responding clones, suggesting pre-existing cross-reactive T cells responded.

The material sequenced was PBMCs or a T cell subset sorted from them (not recorded which). The clonotype was recovered from a man aged 18 to 30 who had mild COVID-19 (a few samples of this study predate the infection). Cell type and time point are not known.

The CDR3 region is CASSQPPRDRTTDTQYF. The CDR3 region has the DNA TGCGCCAGCAGCCAACCCCCTCGGGACAGAACCACAGATACGCAGTATTTT. This chain links TRBV4-3 with TRBJ2-3; 7 bases line up with TRBD1. Germline V gives CDR1 LGHNA, CDR2 YSLEER. This CDR3 is built from 17 residues. J was trimmed by 2 bases and V by 2 bases; bases with no gene match: 10.